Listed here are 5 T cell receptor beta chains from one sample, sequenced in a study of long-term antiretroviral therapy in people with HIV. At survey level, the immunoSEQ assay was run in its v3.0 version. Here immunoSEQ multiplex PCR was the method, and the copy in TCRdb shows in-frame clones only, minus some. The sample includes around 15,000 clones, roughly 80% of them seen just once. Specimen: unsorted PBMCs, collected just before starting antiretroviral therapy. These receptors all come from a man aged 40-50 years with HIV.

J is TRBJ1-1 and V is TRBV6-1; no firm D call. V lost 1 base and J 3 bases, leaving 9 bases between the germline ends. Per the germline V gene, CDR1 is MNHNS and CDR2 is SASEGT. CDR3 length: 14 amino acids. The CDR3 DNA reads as TGTGCCAGCAGTGAAGAGCCCCGGGACACTGAAGCTTTCTTT. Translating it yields CASSEEPRDTEAFF.

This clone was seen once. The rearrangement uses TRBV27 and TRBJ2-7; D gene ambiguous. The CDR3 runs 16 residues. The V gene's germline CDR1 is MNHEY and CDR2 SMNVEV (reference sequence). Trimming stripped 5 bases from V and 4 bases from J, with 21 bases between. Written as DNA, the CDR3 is TGTGCCAGCAGTCCCCTGTCGCTGGGGAAGGCGTACGAGCAGTACTTC. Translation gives CASSPLSLGKAYEQYF.

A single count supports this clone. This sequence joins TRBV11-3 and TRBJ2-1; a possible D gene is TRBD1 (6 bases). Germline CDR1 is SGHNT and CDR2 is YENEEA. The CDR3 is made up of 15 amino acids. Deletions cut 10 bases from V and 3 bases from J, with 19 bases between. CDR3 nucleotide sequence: TGTGCCACCACAAAACAGGGTATGGGCTACAATGAGCAGTTCTTC. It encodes CATTKQGMGYNEQFF.

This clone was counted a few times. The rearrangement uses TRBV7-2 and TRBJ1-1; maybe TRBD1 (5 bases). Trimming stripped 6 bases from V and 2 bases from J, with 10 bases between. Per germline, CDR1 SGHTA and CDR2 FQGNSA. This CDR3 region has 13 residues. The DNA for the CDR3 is TGTGCCAGCAGTTTACAGGTAAACACTGAAGCTTTCTTT. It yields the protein CASSLQVNTEAFF.

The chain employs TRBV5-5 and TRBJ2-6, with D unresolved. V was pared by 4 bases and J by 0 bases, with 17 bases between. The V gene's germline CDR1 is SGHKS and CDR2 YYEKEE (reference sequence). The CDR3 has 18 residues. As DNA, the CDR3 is TGTGCCAGCAGCCACGGACGCTCCACGGGCTCTGGGGCCAACGTCCTGACTTTC. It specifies CASSHGRSTGSGANVLTF.